Listed here is a single TCR beta chain. This clone was seen only once. The clone's antigen remains unknown. No clone much larger than this one lies a single base away; base qualities are absent. At diagnosis, tumor, uninvolved tumor-adjacent lung and peripheral blood were collected and then preserved as a mix of FFPE and fresh-frozen material. For TCR repertoire profiling, blood samples were analyzed as peripheral blood mononuclear cells. The data were taken from a study of T cells in localized non-small cell lung cancer (dated by TCRdb to about 2020). The study in broad terms: T cell repertoires of about 240 early-stage NSCLC patients were analyzed, with tumors being compared against uninvolved tumor-adjacent lungs. The mean age of the NSCLC patients was approximately 71 years, with fewer than 150 men and 110 or so women. The cohort consisted of approximately 220 treatment-naive NSCLC patients whose localized lung tumors had been resected.

TCR beta CDR3 regions were sequenced from DNA using the immunoSEQ Assay. The paper's processing steps were these. To compute T cell density, TCR beta template counts were normalized to usable DNA, which was estimated by amplifying housekeeping genes. Richness was estimated with the preseqR package, extrapolating to 400,000 templates for PBMC samples and 120,000 templates for tissue samples. Clonality was defined as one minus Pielou's evenness. To identify tissue-enriched TCRs, differential abundance testing was run on productive amino-acid clonotypes with a minimum total count of 5 and an alpha of 0.1. Repertoire overlap between compartments was quantified with the Jaccard Index and Morisita Overlap Index. GLIPH grouped TCR beta CDR3s together with public tetramer-defined viral CDR3s, and a viral motif had to include at least three viral sequences and also show V-gene enrichment. What TCRdb holds here is the immuneACCESS table cut down to in-frame rearrangements. Part of the clones is not present; checked against another copy, under half of the missing clones reflect an unresolved V gene, and the others are unexplained. Clonal size and the V and J genes are those of that table, whereas D and trimming came from the DNA. The sample table records over 20,000 clones; roughly 80% of these occur just once. The top ten hold about 4.4% of the sample.

Overall study outcomes, separate from this receptor: Because multi-region tumor sequencing was not performed, intratumor heterogeneity could not be ruled out. Uninvolved tumor-adjacent lung showed the highest T cell clonality, higher than tumor, which suggests more focused antigenic responses in the uninvolved tumor-adjacent lung. Because the study design was exploratory, TCR variables were selected using unadjusted p-values without false-discovery rate correction. A median of approximately 57 of the top 100 tumor clones were detected in paired uninvolved adjacent lung, and under 30 of these tumor clones were also found among the top 100 clones of the paired uninvolved adjacent lung. Longer overall survival was associated with higher blood T cell density, whereas shorter survival was associated with higher adjacent-lung clonality.

Sequenced here: PBMCs, sampled before any cancer treatment. This TCR came from a man aged 35-69 years with stage II lung adenocarcinoma.

The bases read TGTGCAAGTCGCTTAGCGCATTGTGGGACAGAGGGGGGGACCCAGTACTTC. It codes for CASRLAHCGTEGGTQYF. The chain couples TRBV12-2 to TRBJ2-5; the table's D call TRBD1 went unverified against the DNA. TRBV12-2 is tagged as a pseudogene. There are 17 amino acids in the CDR3, from cysteine to phenylalanine inclusive. Kept here is only the CDR3 DNA, which spans 51 bases and is read in frame from base 1.